This TCR beta chain derives from a study of cytomegalovirus exposure and HLA in healthy donors. Study-wide results and caveats: The likely origin of a cluster of highly shared sequence variants was a sequencing artifact.

Germline V gene data show CDR1 as LNHNV and CDR2 as YYDKDF (reference sequence). V trimming: 2 bases; J trimming: 1 base; junction bases outside the gene matches: 4. The CDR3 covers 16 residues. Comments on this clone: Its cognate antigen is unknown.

PCR was performed using 60 Vbeta and 13 Jbeta primers. Sequencing was performed with immunoSEQ multiplex PCR; in TCRdb, only in-frame clones are kept and a portion is missing. The repertoire has around 99,000 clones, 76% of them found once; the top ten carry roughly 2%. The gene calls are TRBV15 and TRBJ1-5; 8 positions agree with TRBD1. This clonotype originated in a man younger than 35 in good health and CMV-seronegative. The specimen sequenced was PBMCs. Written as DNA, the CDR3 is TGTGCCACCAGCAGACCGGACAGGGCAAGCAATCAGCCCCAGCATTTT. It is translated as CATSRPDRASNQPQHF.